This record covers a single T cell receptor (beta chain). This record belongs to a study of T cell responses to AZD1222 COVID-19 vaccine. Here immunoSEQ multiplex PCR was the method, and the copy in TCRdb shows in-frame clones only, minus some. The sample has approximately 150,000 clones; around 89% are singletons. The sequencing here drew on peripheral blood, taken on day 0 of MenACWY control vaccination. This clonotype originated in an adult in good health.

This chain's CDR3 is CASSVDSRPYEQYF. CDR3 coding DNA: TGTGCCAGCAGCGTTGACTCGCGCCCCTACGAGCAGTACTTC. V usage is TRBV9 and J usage is TRBJ2-7; D unresolved. The CDR3 spans 14 residues. V was shortened by 2 bases and J by 2 bases, with 11 bases between the two germline ends. Germline lookup yields CDR1 SGDLS and CDR2 YYNGEE.